The 28 T cell receptor beta chains listed next were all sequenced from one sample in a study of OX40 agonist ivuxolimab in advanced cancers. Sequencing was performed with immunoSEQ multiplex PCR; in TCRdb, only in-frame clones are kept and a portion is missing. Altogether around 70,000 clones are present, about 84% being singletons, with the ten largest covering roughly a tenth. The sample in question was CD4+ or CD8+ T cells sorted from blood, obtained in a trial of the OX40 agonist ivuxolimab. These receptor sequences come from an adult with an advanced solid tumor such as melanoma, head and neck, liver or kidney cancer.

This clone was detected only a few times. The J gene is TRBJ1-4, the V gene TRBV2, with a possible D match to TRBD1 (5 bases). Germline V gene lookup returns CDR1 SNHLY and CDR2 FYNNEI. This CDR3 contains 17 residues. Trimming removed 6 bases from V and 2 bases from J, with 19 bases in between. CDR3 region: CASRGPRVGLTNEKLFF. CDR3 nucleotide sequence: TGTGCCAGCAGGGGGCCAAGGGTCGGGCTTACTAATGAAAAACTGTTTTTT.

This chain joins TRBV28 and TRBJ1-1; 10 nucleotides align to TRBD1. Germline-derived CDR1 and CDR2 are MDHEN and SYDVKM. V lost 5 bases, J lost 6 bases, and 12 bases stayed unmatched. CDR3 size: 16 residues. CDR3 in DNA: TGTGCCAGCAGTCCTAATGACAGGGGGCCTGGTCCTGAAGCTTTCTTT. Protein sequence: CASSPNDRGPGPEAFF.

The rearrangement uses TRBV2 and TRBJ1-5; 11 positions match TRBD1. This CDR3 is 15 amino acids long. V lost 4 bases and J lost 6; bases outside the gene matches: 5. CDR1 and CDR2 (germline): SNHLY, FYNNEI. For the CDR3, the DNA is TGTGCCAGCAGTGGGGGGACAGGGGGAATTCAGCCCCAGCATTTT. Protein product: CASSGGTGGIQPQHF.

The rearrangement links TRBV7-2 to TRBJ1-1; D remains unclear. Between the trimmed V and J ends, which lost 3 bases and 6 bases, there was a span of 14 bases. The CDR3 is made up of 14 amino acids. Germline lookup yields CDR1 SGHTA and CDR2 FQGNSA. The CDR3 protein is CASSLMSTGAEAFF. In DNA form, the CDR3 reads TGTGCCAGCAGCTTGATGTCCACGGGAGCTGAAGCTTTCTTT.

This clone was seen once. This rearrangement joins TRBV30 to TRBJ1-4; TRBD1 matches 8 bases. Germline V gene data show CDR1 as GTSNPN and CDR2 as SVGIG (reference sequence). The V and J ends lost 2 bases and 8 bases, in that order; junction bases with no gene match: 7. The CDR3 runs 14 residues. This chain's CDR3 is CAWSTQGQGEKLFF. For the CDR3, the DNA is TGTGCCTGGAGTACGCAAGGACAGGGAGAAAAACTGTTTTTT. The full variable domain, its missing parts supplied by reference TRBV30 and TRBJ1-4, is SQTIHQWPATLVQPVGSPLSLECTVEGTSNPNLYWYRQAAGRGLQLLFYSVGIGQISSEVPQNLSASRPQDRQFILSSKKLLLSDSGFYLCAWSTQGQGEKLFFGSGTQLSVL.

This clone was detected only once. The rearrangement uses TRBV10-1 and TRBJ2-1, with D possibly TRBD1 on 6 matching bases. This CDR3 is 14 amino acids long. Trimming cost V 3 bases and J 6 bases, with 12 bases left between them. CDR1 and CDR2 (germline): WNHNN, SYGVQD (reference sequence). Written as DNA, the CDR3 is TGCGCCAGCAGTGAAGGGGGAGTAGGCAATGAGCAGTTCTTC. Translation: CASSEGGVGNEQFF.

The CDR3 loop is CASSPDQGDGQPQHF. DNA of the CDR3: TGCGCCAGCAGCCCAGATCAGGGGGACGGACAGCCCCAGCATTTT. The chain carries TRBV5-1 and TRBJ1-5; TRBD1 matches 7 bases. Germline CDR1 reads SGHRS; CDR2 reads YFSETQ. J was trimmed by 7 bases and V by 4 bases; bases with no gene match: 11. The CDR3 extends over 15 amino acids.

The chain recombines TRBV5-4 with TRBJ2-7, with 11 bases lining up with TRBD2. V lost 5 bases to trimming and J lost 2 bases; unmatched junction nucleotides: 6. The CDR3 runs to 15 residues. Germline V gives CDR1 SGHNT, CDR2 YYREEE (reference sequence). The CDR3 DNA is TGTGCCAGCAGTACCGGGACTAGCGGCACCTACGAGCAGTACTTC. Translation: CASSTGTSGTYEQYF.

The genes are TRBV29-1 and TRBJ2-1; D unresolved. The CDR3 has 13 amino acids. Germline V gene data show CDR1 as SQVTM and CDR2 as ANQGSEA. The ends were cut back, 0 bases at V and 0 bases at J, with 3 bases in the middle. The CDR3, as DNA: TGCAGCGTTGAAGATAGCTCCTACAATGAGCAGTTCTTC. As protein: CSVEDSSYNEQFF.

J is TRBJ2-3 and V is TRBV5-8, with D unclear. CDR1 and CDR2 from the germline V gene are SGHTS and YDEGEE. V lost 4 bases, J lost 2 bases, and 2 bases lay in between. The CDR3 is made up of 11 amino acids. The DNA of the CDR3 is TGTGCCAGCAGCCTCACAGATACGCAGTATTTT. Its protein product is CASSLTDTQYF.

This clone was recorded once. The chain combines TRBV7-6 with TRBJ1-1; D gene uncertain. Germline CDR1 reads SGHVS; CDR2 reads FNYEAQ. This CDR3 is built from 13 residues. Trimming shortened V by 0 bases and J by 2 bases, and 4 bases separated the two germline ends. DNA for the CDR3: TGTGCCAGCAGCTTAGCGATTAACACTGAAGCTTTCTTT. This encodes CASSLAINTEAFF.

V is TRBV11-2 and J is TRBJ2-5; the match to TRBD2 covers 8 bases. The junction had 12 bases not matched to a gene; V was cut back by 7 bases and J by 5 bases. CDR3 size: 15 residues. Germline V gene sequence: CDR1 SGHAT, CDR2 FQNNGV. The CDR3: CASTLSGANRETQYF. CDR3 DNA: TGTGCCAGCACCCTTAGCGGGGCTAATCGGGAGACCCAGTACTTC.

This sequence joins TRBV7-6 and TRBJ2-7; D unresolved. Germline CDR1 reads SGHVS; CDR2 reads FNYEAQ. The V end lost 2 bases, the J end lost 4 bases, and 9 bases lay between the germline ends. This CDR3 is built from 13 residues. The CDR3 spells CASSLNPGYEQYV. CDR3 sequence (DNA): TGTGCCAGCAGCTTAAATCCCGGTTACGAGCAGTACGTC.

This clone was counted between two and nine times. This sequence joins TRBV19 and TRBJ2-1, with TRBD2 matching 14 bases. Germline V lookup: CDR1 LNHDA, CDR2 SQIVND (reference sequence). After removal of 10 bases from V and 7 bases from J, the junction contained 9 bases not matched to a gene. This CDR3 comprises 15 residues. The chain's CDR3 is CATRTSGRLPNEQFF. In DNA form, the CDR3 reads TGTGCCACGAGGACTAGCGGGAGGCTTCCGAATGAGCAGTTCTTC.

The gene calls are TRBV6-1 and TRBJ2-7; the D gene is possibly TRBD2 (5 bases). CDR3 length: 14 amino acids. V lost 9 bases and J 0 bases, leaving 15 bases between the germline ends. The V gene's germline CDR1 is MNHNS and CDR2 SASEGT. The DNA for the CDR3 is TGTGCCAGTAAGTCCCCGGGGAGCTCCTACGAGCAGTACTTC. Translation gives CASKSPGSSYEQYF.

The J gene is TRBJ1-2, the V gene TRBV5-1; TRBD1 aligns across 9 bases. The germline V gene encodes CDR1 SGHRS and CDR2 YFSETQ. V lost 2 bases and J lost 4; bases outside the gene matches: 6. The CDR3 has 15 amino acids. The CDR3 is CASSLGWDRAYGYTF. In DNA, the CDR3 is TGCGCCAGCAGCTTAGGATGGGACAGGGCCTATGGCTACACCTTC. The entire variable domain, with the rest obtained from reference TRBV5-1 and TRBJ1-2, is as follows: KAGVTQTPRYLIKTRGQQVTLSCSPISGHRSVSWYQQTPGQGLQFLFEYFSETQRNKGNFPGRFSGRQFSNSRSEMNVSTLELGDSALYLCASSLGWDRAYGYTFGSGTRLTVV.

The chain carries TRBV7-9 and TRBJ2-5; 9 bases align to TRBD1. V lost 3 bases, J lost 3 bases, and 2 bases stayed unmatched. The CDR3 is 14 amino acids. CDR1 is SEHNR and CDR2 is FQNEAQ in the germline V gene (reference sequence). The CDR3 nucleotides read TGTGCCAGCAGCTTGGGGACAGGGAAAGAGACCCAGTACTTC. Translating gives CASSLGTGKETQYF.

The chain employs TRBV7-9 and TRBJ1-5; TRBD1 matches at 8 bases. CDR3 length equals 16 residues. Per the germline V gene, CDR1 is SEHNR and CDR2 is FQNEAQ (reference sequence). V trimming: 1 base; J trimming: 3 bases; junction bases outside the gene matches: 5. The CDR3 loop is CASSLGRGLDNQPQHF. DNA of the CDR3: TGTGCCAGCAGCTTAGGCAGGGGGCTTGACAATCAGCCCCAGCATTTT. Complete variable domain (other parts from reference TRBV7-9 and TRBJ1-5): DTGVSQNPRHKITKRGQNVTFRCDPISEHNRLYWYRQTLGQGPEFLTYFQNEAQLEKSRLLSDRFSAERPKGSFSTLEIQRTEQGDSAMYLCASSLGRGLDNQPQHFGDGTRLSIL.

This rearrangement joins TRBV6-6 to TRBJ1-1; perhaps TRBD1 as D (6 bases). Germline CDR1 MNHNY, CDR2 SVGAGI (reference sequence). The CDR3 loop spans 13 amino acids. Trimming shortened V by 0 bases and J by 4 bases, and 6 bases separated the two germline ends. The CDR3 is CASSYSDSTEAFF. The CDR3, as DNA: TGTGCCAGCAGTTACTCGGACAGCACTGAAGCTTTCTTT.

The chain recombines TRBV18 with TRBJ1-6; D remains unclear. Between the trimmed V and J ends, which lost 1 base and 5 bases, there was a span of 9 bases. The CDR3 covers 15 residues. Germline V gene sequence: CDR1 KGHSH, CDR2 LQKENI. The CDR3 DNA sequence: TGTGCCAGCTCACCACTTAGTCCGGATAATTCACCCCTCCACTTT. Translating gives CASSPLSPDNSPLHF.

Remarks on this clone: Mismatch with germline at one junction end may stem from a read error. This chain uses TRBV28 with TRBJ1-5; the D gene is possibly TRBD1 (6 bases). The germline CDR1 and CDR2 sequences are MDHEN and SYDVKM. The CDR3 extends over 14 amino acids. DNA for the CDR3: TGTGCCAGCAGTCCGGACAGCTTCAATAAGCCCCAGCATTTT. It specifies CASSPDSFNKPQHF.

This clone was picked up one time. This chain joins TRBV9 and TRBJ2-1; no firm D call. Germline V CDR1 and CDR2: SGDLS, YYNGEE. The CDR3 length is 14 residues. The V end lost 0 bases, the J end lost 4 bases, and 8 bases lay between the germline ends. CDR3 region: CASSVEGIYNEQFF. CDR3 in DNA: TGTGCCAGCAGCGTAGAGGGAATTTACAATGAGCAGTTCTTC. The full variable domain, with the rest looked up from reference TRBV9 and TRBJ2-1, is DSGVTQTPKHLITATGQRVTLRCSPRSGDLSVYWYQQSLDQGLQFLIQYYNGEERAKGNILERFSAQQFPDLHSELNLSSLELGDSALYFCASSVEGIYNEQFFGPGTRLTVL.

The chain employs TRBV15 and TRBJ2-3; 8 bases fit TRBD2. CDR1 is LNHNV, CDR2 YYDKDF, per germline (reference sequence). The CDR3 loop spans 16 amino acids. V shed 5 bases and J 4 bases; nucleotides not matched to a gene: 11. CDR3 loop: CATSFGRGWGADTQYF. The CDR3 DNA is TGTGCCACCAGCTTCGGGAGGGGATGGGGGGCAGATACGCAGTATTTT.

Only one count was recorded for this clone. The V gene is TRBV30, the J gene TRBJ2-3, with D possibly being TRBD1 or TRBD2 (5 bases each). V lost 0 bases to trimming and J lost 5 bases, with 15 bases between them. This CDR3 spans 15 amino acids. Germline V gene sequence: CDR1 GTSNPN, CDR2 SVGIG (reference sequence). Here the CDR3 DNA reads TGTGCCTGGAGTGTTTGGGTTGGGGGAGAAGATACGCAGTATTTT. Translation: CAWSVWVGGEDTQYF.

The chain has TRBV29-1 and TRBJ1-2; D is perhaps TRBD1 (6 bases). The CDR3 totals 14 residues. Germline V gene data show CDR1 as SQVTM and CDR2 as ANQGSEA. V gave up 8 bases and J gave up 1 base, with 17 bases separating them. CDR3 sequence reads: CSTLKRTDNYGYTF. The DNA of the CDR3 is TGCAGCACATTAAAACGGACAGATAACTATGGCTACACCTTC.

This sequence joins TRBV6-6 and TRBJ1-6; D unclear. The V end was cut by 7 bases, the J end by 0 bases, with 10 bases between. This CDR3 region has 15 residues. Germline V gene sequence: CDR1 MNHNY, CDR2 SVGAGI (reference sequence). CDR3 in DNA: TGTGCCAGCACAGCCTGGAGCTCCTATAATTCACCCCTCCACTTT. It encodes CASTAWSSYNSPLHF.

In its sample, this clone was seen once. The rearrangement joins TRBV11-2 to TRBJ2-2, with TRBD2 identical over 13 bases. This CDR3 has 18 residues. V lost 6 bases and J lost 3; bases outside the gene matches: 10. From germline, CDR1 is SGHAT and CDR2 FQNNGV. The CDR3 DNA reads TGTGCCAGCAGGACCGGACTAGCGGGAGAGGTGGACACCGGGGAGCTGTTTTTT. It specifies CASRTGLAGEVDTGELFF.

The rearrangement links TRBV6-1 to TRBJ2-7; 13 bases are shared with TRBD2. The CDR3 contains 14 residues. The germline gives CDR1 MNHNS, CDR2 SASEGT. Unmatched junction bases numbered 6, after V lost 3 bases and J lost 10 bases. The CDR3 loop is CASSEGLAGSEQYV. The CDR3 nucleotides are TGTGCCAGCAGTGAGGGACTAGCGGGATCCGAACAGTACGTC.